Listed below are T cell receptor beta chains from one sample, sequenced in a study of monozygotic twins with inflammatory bowel disease. From its re-call of the 5' RACE reads, TCRdb lists each CDR3 protein once, without DNA. The table for this sample gives roughly 120,000 distinct CDR3 sequences. Input material: blood. The receptor source for this set is a human donor with ulcerative colitis or Crohn's disease, or a healthy co-twin of an affected twin (not recorded which). The CDR3 runs from the conserved cysteine through the conserved F or W. Each record gives: J gene, V gene, CDR3 protein.

TRBJ2-3,TRBV7-3,CASSRRETDTQYF
TRBJ2-1,TRBV12-3/TRBV12-4,CASSPGPSYNEQFF
TRBJ2-4,TRBV4-3,CASSQAWTSGRNIQYF
TRBJ1-6,TRBV19,CASSIDLGEDSPLHF
TRBJ2-5,TRBV7-7,CASSSTGVLETQYF
TRBJ2-3,TRBV6-2/TRBV6-3,CATRARPADTQYF
TRBJ1-6,TRBV25-1,CASSEGTGSNPPLHF
TRBJ1-6,TRBV7-9,CASSRQGANSPLHF
TRBJ1-5,TRBV5-1,CASRPDLLPPNQPQHF
TRBJ1-6,TRBV5-1,CASSAKQGGSPLHF
TRBJ2-3,TRBV7-2,CASSSTGFTDTQYF
TRBJ1-5,TRBV6-2/TRBV6-3,CASSLPVQTPNQPQHF
TRBJ2-7,TRBV5-1,CASSFQGTSYEQYF
TRBJ1-2,TRBV3-1,CASSQASTLTVNYGYTF
TRBJ1-3,TRBV7-3,CASSLNPGSGNTIYF
TRBJ2-1,TRBV4-3,CASSPRKGSGSYEQFF
TRBJ1-6,TRBV18,CASSPETVPDNSPLHF
TRBJ2-3,TRBV7-2,CASSFSSGGAGDTQYF
TRBJ2-3,TRBV3-1,CASSPLLADQDTQYF
TRBJ1-1,TRBV29-1,CSVGDRNTEAFF
TRBJ2-1,TRBV5-5,CASSLVTWRDSQFF
TRBJ1-5,TRBV5-1,CASSLDPGQEHQPQHF
TRBJ1-6,TRBV7-9,CASSHDDGSPLHF
TRBJ1-2,TRBV3-1,CASSQLSPQAGGYTF
TRBJ1-4,TRBV7-2,CASSLRDRGQKLFF
TRBJ2-2,TRBV20-1,CSARADTLNTGELFF
TRBJ2-7,TRBV20-1,CSARDSSQGYEQYF
TRBJ1-2,TRBV7-8,CASSLDDGSKGYGYTF
TRBJ1-2,TRBV6-5,CASWESYGYTF
TRBJ2-3,TRBV6-5,CASSYSGSETDTQYF
TRBJ2-5,TRBV7-2,CASSLDIGTQYF
TRBJ2-1,TRBV7-3,CASSFAFGDYNEQFF
TRBJ2-2,TRBV10-3,CATAKEGDTGELFF
TRBJ2-1,TRBV5-1,CASSLAATSGGAFSYNEQFF
TRBJ2-5,TRBV27,CASSSLQVQETQYF
TRBJ1-2,TRBV6-5,CASSYSQGAYGYTF
TRBJ2-1,TRBV27,CASTLSGGGPGGEQFF
TRBJ2-5,TRBV5-1,CASSLGPGLAGVETQYF
TRBJ1-1,TRBV5-1,CASSPTLNTEAFF
TRBJ1-5,TRBV18,CASSPVGDQPQHF
TRBJ1-1,TRBV19,CASSISSDRNTEAFF
TRBJ2-1,TRBV6-6,CASRQVLDNEQFF
TRBJ2-7,TRBV20-1,CSASVGRYRGTEQYF
TRBJ2-7,TRBV29-1,CSVRISDYEQYF
TRBJ2-3,TRBV20-1,CSADTSGGDLDTQYF
TRBJ2-1,TRBV5-6,CASSLEGTGDNEQFF
TRBJ2-7,TRBV4-1,CASSPAGALMDEQYF
TRBJ2-3,TRBV4-3,CASSHRTFWGTEDTQYF
TRBJ2-2,TRBV7-2,CASSLLNTGELFF